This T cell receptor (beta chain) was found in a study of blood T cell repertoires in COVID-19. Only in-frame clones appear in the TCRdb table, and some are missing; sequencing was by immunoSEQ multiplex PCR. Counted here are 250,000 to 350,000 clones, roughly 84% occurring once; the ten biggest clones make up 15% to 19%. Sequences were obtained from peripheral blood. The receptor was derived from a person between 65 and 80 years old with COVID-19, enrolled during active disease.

CDR3 DNA: TGCGCCAGCAGCCAAACGGACAGGGGGCAGGACGAGCAGTACTTC. It encodes CASSQTDRGQDEQYF. The gene calls are TRBV4-1 and TRBJ2-7; TRBD1 matches at 11 bases. This CDR3 region has 15 residues. The trim removed 2 bases at V and 5 bases at J, leaving 5 bases unmatched. The V gene's germline CDR1 is MGHRA and CDR2 YSYEKL.